The entry below gives a single T cell receptor (beta chain) sequence along with its context. TCRdb's table, derived via immunoSEQ multiplex PCR, lists solely in-frame clones and lacks some. The data hold 65,000 or so clones, with roughly 92% observed a single time. The data derive from a study of OX40 agonist ivuxolimab in advanced cancers. The germline CDR1 and CDR2 sequences are SEHNR and FQNEAQ (reference sequence). CDR3 size: 16 residues. Trimming cost V 5 bases and J 4 bases, with 18 bases left between them. The TCR comes from an adult with an advanced solid tumor such as melanoma, head and neck, liver or kidney cancer. The chain combines TRBV7-9 with TRBJ2-4, with D perhaps TRBD2 (6 bases). This material consisted of CD4+ or CD8+ T cells sorted from blood, taken in a trial of the OX40 agonist ivuxolimab. Written as DNA, the CDR3 is TGTGCCAGCAGCGCCCCCGACGCGGGGACTAAAAACATTCAGTACTTC. It is translated as CASSAPDAGTKNIQYF.